The clone carrying this T cell receptor (beta chain) was counted between two and nine times. This sample was taken from a study of blood T cell repertoires in COVID-19. Across the whole study: Some COVID-19 samples were acute and others convalescent; all came from the United States, Italy and Spain. T cells, B-cell-depleted T cells, or PBMCs supplied cDNA or gDNA.

In the original analysis: Researchers report that nucleated cell counts were estimated from reference gene primer amplification. Method: immunoSEQ multiplex PCR; TCRdb's copy keeps in-frame clones and lacks some. Clone size and V and J calls were adopted from that table, with D and trimming inferred from the DNA. The sample holds about 190,000 clones, 65% to 80% seen once. The sample taken for sequencing was peripheral blood. The origin of this receptor is a woman in her 50s with acute or convalescent COVID-19.

CDR3 in amino acids: CASSQTGDTEAFF. DNA of the CDR3: TGTGCCAGCAGCCAAACGGGGGACACTGAAGCTTTCTTT. The V and J genes are TRBV3-1 (or the pseudogene TRBV3-2) and TRBJ1-1; tentative D call: TRBD1 (5 bases). Germline lookup yields CDR1 LGHDT and CDR2 YNNKEL (reference sequence). The CDR3 totals 13 residues. The V and J ends lost 2 bases and 3 bases respectively, with 7 bases between them.